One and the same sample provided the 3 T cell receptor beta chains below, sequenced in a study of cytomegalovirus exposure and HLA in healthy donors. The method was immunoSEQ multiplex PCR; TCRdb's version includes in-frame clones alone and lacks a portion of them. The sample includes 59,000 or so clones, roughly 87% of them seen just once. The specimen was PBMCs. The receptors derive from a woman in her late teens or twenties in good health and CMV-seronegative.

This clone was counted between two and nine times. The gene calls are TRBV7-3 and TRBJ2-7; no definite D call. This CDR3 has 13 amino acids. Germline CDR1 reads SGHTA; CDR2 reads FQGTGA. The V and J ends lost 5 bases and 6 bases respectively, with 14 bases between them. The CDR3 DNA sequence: TGTGCCAGCAGCCCCGGGTCCACGGGCGAGCAGTACTTC. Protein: CASSPGSTGEQYF. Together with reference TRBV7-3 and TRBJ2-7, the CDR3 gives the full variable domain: GAGVSQTPSNKVTEKGKYVELRCDPISGHTALYWYRQSLGQGPEFLIYFQGTGAADDSGLPNDRFFAVRPEGSVSTLKIQRTERGDSAVYLCASSPGSTGEQYFGPGTRLTVT.

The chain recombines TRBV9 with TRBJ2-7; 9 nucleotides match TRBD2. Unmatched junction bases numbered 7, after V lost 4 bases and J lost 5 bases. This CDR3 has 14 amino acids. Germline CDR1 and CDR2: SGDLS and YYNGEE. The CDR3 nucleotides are TGTGCCAGCAGCAGGACGGCGGGAGGGGACGAGCAGTACTTC. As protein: CASSRTAGGDEQYF.

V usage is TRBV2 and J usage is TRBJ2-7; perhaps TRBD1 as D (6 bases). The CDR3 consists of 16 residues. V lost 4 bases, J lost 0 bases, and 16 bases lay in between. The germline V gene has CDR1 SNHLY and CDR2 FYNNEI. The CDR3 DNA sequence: TGTGCCAGCAGTGCCGTGACAGGTTCGAGCTCCTACGAGCAGTACTTC. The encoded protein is CASSAVTGSSSYEQYF. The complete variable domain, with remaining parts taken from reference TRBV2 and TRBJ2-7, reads EPEVTQTPSHQVTQMGQEVILRCVPISNHLYFYWYRQILGQKVEFLVSFYNNEISEKSEIFDDQFSVERPDGSNFTLKIRSTKLEDSAMYFCASSAVTGSSSYEQYFGPGTRLTVT.